What follows is one T cell receptor (beta chain) and its context. Its antigen is still unknown. Base qualities were left out, and no much larger clone turns up one base away. The record originates from a study of response to subunit inactivated influenza vaccine (dated by TCRdb to the late 2010s). Broadly, across the study: Deep quantitative profiling of the T cell receptor repertoire was used in the study to follow responses to a trivalent subunit inactivated influenza vaccine. Results and caveats for the whole study, not just this receptor: It was suggested by the authors that each seasonal influenza vaccination may recruit only a limited number of new T cells.

The meaning of the sample's time point label: around 42 days after influenza vaccine administration. The CDR3 runs 15 residues from the cysteine to the phenylalanine. Only CDR3 DNA remains: 45 bases, in frame from the first base. Trimming takes 5 bases from V and 4 bases from J, and the germline ends sit 14 bases apart. Looking up the germline V gene yields CDR1 MNHNS and CDR2 SASEGT. Library construction relied on RT-PCR. TCRdb names Illumina HiSeq 2500 as the instrument used. TCRdb reprocessed the public reads (quality trimming at Q25 with fastp, clone calling with MiXCR) and kept in-frame beta chains. Entries are consolidated by CDR3 protein sequence, retaining the most common genes and DNA. Across this sample there are 450,000 to 500,000 distinct CDR3 sequences, with about 10% seen only once. Approximately 12% of the sample is held by the ten biggest clonotypes.

The chain couples TRBV6-1 to TRBJ2-2, with the D segment possibly TRBD1 or TRBD2, each aligning over 5 bases. This TCR derives from a man aged 45-65 years who received an inactivated influenza vaccine. Donor details come from another sample of the same person, matched by shared clones. The sample in question was PBMCs from blood, obtained roughly 6 weeks after vaccination. The encoded CDR3 is CASSPTRGITGELFF. The bases read TGTGCCAGCAGTCCTACTAGGGGAATCACCGGGGAGCTGTTTTTT.